This TCR beta chain was identified during a study of CD8 T cells in ankylosing spondylitis. Overall study results and limits: Seemingly characteristic of ankylosing spondylitis blood was a TCR beta motif consisting of about 8 highly homologous variants. Clones tied to disease were said to be significantly enriched in matched ankylosing spondylitis synovial fluid.

By quantitative 5'-RACE with molecular barcodes, the TCR beta libraries were made. MiXCR, applied by TCRdb to the 5' RACE reads, yields one record per CDR3 protein. The table shows more than 600,000 distinct CDR3 sequences, with under 20% occurring only once. A few counts support this clonotype. What it binds is not known. The germline V gene encodes CDR1 SGHRS and CDR2 YFSETQ. CDR3 length equals 14 residues. After removal of 2 bases from V and 4 bases from J, the junction contained 3 bases not matched to a gene. The chain links TRBV5-1 to TRBJ1-2; 9 bases are shared with TRBD1. The clonotype originates from a male donor with ankylosing spondylitis. Sequenced input: blood, either unsorted or a sorted T cell fraction (not recorded which). The CDR3 bases are TGCGCCAGCAGCTTAGGGACAGGGCCCTATGGCTACACCTTC. Its protein is CASSLGTGPYGYTF.